Sequencing of this T cell receptor (beta chain) was carried out in a study of early stage breast cancer tumors. Study details: Average read coverage per sample was approximately 9.4-fold.

The table came from immunoSEQ multiplex PCR; TCRdb's copy has only in-frame clones and leaves some out. This table has approximately 50,000 clones, over 60% appearing once. Study findings and constraints: Most shared enriched TCRB sequences were commonly generated ones.

Details on this clone: Its antigen is undetermined.

Sequencing was performed on blood. This clonotype originated in a person aged 25 to 39 with breast cancer.

The CDR3 loop is CSVAWTFNEQFF. In nucleotides, the CDR3 is TGCAGCGTTGCCTGGACGTTCAATGAGCAGTTCTTC. This chain joins TRBV29-1 and TRBJ2-1; no clear D. Looked up from germline, CDR1 is SQVTM and CDR2 is ANQGSEA. With 4 bases removed from V and 6 bases from J, the gap between germline ends came to 10 bases. The CDR3 sequence is 12 residues long.